These 31 T cell receptor beta chains share one sample of origin, sequenced in a study of T cell responses to AZD1222 COVID-19 vaccine. TCRdb's copy holds only in-frame clones and misses some; the assay was immunoSEQ multiplex PCR. The sample has some 100,000 clones; approximately 92% are singletons. This sample comprised peripheral blood, obtained 28 days after the second AZD1222 dose. The receptors derive from an adult who received the AZD1222 COVID-19 vaccine.

The V gene is TRBV29-1, the J gene TRBJ1-4; TRBD1 matches 7 bases. The CDR3 covers 14 residues. V dropped 6 bases and J dropped 3; count of bases not matched to a gene: 7. Germline V CDR1 and CDR2: SQVTM, ANQGSEA. In DNA form, the CDR3 reads TGCAGCGTCCGATCGGGACAGTCTAATGAAAAACTGTTTTTT. Its protein product is CSVRSGQSNEKLFF.

CDR3 sequence: CASTDQHQETQYF. The CDR3 DNA reads TGTGCCAGTACAGACCAACATCAAGAGACCCAGTACTTC. The rearrangement links TRBV19 to TRBJ2-5; D uncertain. CDR1 and CDR2 from the germline V gene are LNHDA and SQIVND (reference sequence). V was trimmed by 7 bases and J by 2 bases, leaving 11 bases between them. This CDR3 is 13 amino acids long.

About this clone itself: Other DNA variants within this sample encode the same CDR3. The rearrangement joins TRBV29-1 to TRBJ1-1; D not certain. Deletions cut 5 bases from V and 2 bases from J, with 6 bases between. Germline lookup yields CDR1 SQVTM and CDR2 ANQGSEA. This CDR3 has 11 residues. Here the CDR3 DNA reads TGCAGCGTTAGGGTAAACACTGAAGCTTTCTTT. Its protein is CSVRVNTEAFF.

This chain connects TRBV5-4 to TRBJ2-7; weak D call: TRBD1 (6 bases). The CDR3 consists of 14 residues. V was trimmed by 1 base and J by 0 bases, leaving 8 bases between them. CDR1 and CDR2 from the germline V gene are SGHNT and YYREEE (reference sequence). CDR3 in amino acids: CASSLTGRSYEQYF. The CDR3 coding sequence is TGTGCCAGCAGCTTGACAGGGCGCTCCTACGAGCAGTACTTC.

This clone is a singleton in its sample. V is TRBV19 and J is TRBJ1-2; 8 bases line up with TRBD1. Germline CDR1 LNHDA, CDR2 SQIVND (reference sequence). The CDR3 consists of 18 residues. V dropped 5 bases and J dropped 4; count of bases not matched to a gene: 18. The CDR3 DNA reads TGTGCCAGTAGTCACCGTGGGCCAGGGGGCAGGGCTGGCTATGGCTACACCTTC. Protein: CASSHRGPGGRAGYGYTF.

The chain links TRBV25-1 to TRBJ2-1; D is uncertain. The CDR3 covers 15 residues. Deletions cut 2 bases from V and 2 bases from J, with 10 bases between. CDR1 and CDR2 (germline): MGHDK, SYGVNS. The CDR3 sequence: CASSEPGTPYNEQFF. CDR3 bases: TGTGCCAGCAGTGAACCCGGCACCCCCTACAATGAGCAGTTCTTC.

The V gene is TRBV19, the J gene TRBJ1-2; D uncertain. This CDR3 region has 12 residues. V lost 7 bases and J 3 bases, leaving 9 bases between the germline ends. Germline V CDR1 and CDR2: LNHDA, SQIVND (reference sequence). The CDR3 is CASNNPDYGYTF. The CDR3 coding sequence is TGTGCCAGTAACAATCCGGACTATGGCTACACCTTC.

The rearrangement links TRBV2 to TRBJ2-5, with 9 bases that match TRBD1. Trimming removed 9 bases from V and 1 base from J; junction bases left unmatched: 0. The CDR3 runs 12 residues. Germline loops: CDR1 SNHLY, CDR2 FYNNEI. CDR3 loop: CARGQGQETQYF. CDR3 bases: TGTGCCAGGGGACAGGGCCAAGAGACCCAGTACTTC.

This clone was counted many times. The gene calls are TRBV9 and TRBJ2-2; TRBD2 is a possible D gene (5 bases). CDR3 length equals 15 residues. V was trimmed by 3 bases and J by 3 bases, leaving 12 bases between them. Per germline, CDR1 SGDLS and CDR2 YYNGEE. The CDR3: CASSATGSYTGELFF. CDR3 nucleotide sequence: TGTGCCAGCAGCGCAACGGGGAGCTACACCGGGGAGCTGTTTTTT. The full variable domain, its missing parts supplied by reference TRBV9 and TRBJ2-2, is DSGVTQTPKHLITATGQRVTLRCSPRSGDLSVYWYQQSLDQGLQFLIQYYNGEERAKGNILERFSAQQFPDLHSELNLSSLELGDSALYFCASSATGSYTGELFFGEGSRLTVL.

The chain has TRBV2 and TRBJ2-6; 13 bases are shared with TRBD2. CDR3 length: 19 amino acids. The germline V gene encodes CDR1 SNHLY and CDR2 FYNNEI. V gave up 6 bases and J gave up 3 bases; unmatched junction bases: 11. The CDR3 here is CASRGWTSGGLGGANVLTF. CDR3 coding DNA: TGTGCCAGCAGAGGATGGACTAGCGGGGGACTTGGTGGGGCCAACGTCCTGACTTTC.

V usage is TRBV19 and J usage is TRBJ1-3, with TRBD1 identical over 7 bases. Germline trimming cut 3 bases from V and 0 bases from J; bases unmatched to any gene: 5. The CDR3 is made up of 16 amino acids. Per the germline V gene, CDR1 is LNHDA and CDR2 is SQIVND (reference sequence). CDR3 residues: CASSIGDSTSGNTIYF. CDR3 nucleotides: TGTGCCAGTAGTATTGGGGACAGTACCTCTGGAAACACCATATATTTT.

The V call is TRBV10-2, the J call TRBJ1-2; the match to TRBD1 covers 10 bases. The CDR3 spans 13 residues. In germline, CDR1 is WSHSY, CDR2 SAAADI. The trim removed 4 bases at V and 4 bases at J, leaving 0 bases unmatched. The CDR3 nucleotides read TGCGCCAGCAGTGGGGACAGGGGCTATGGCTACACCTTC. Translated, it gives CASSGDRGYGYTF.

Note on this clone: The junction does not match germline at one end; this may be a read error. This rearrangement joins TRBV6-6 to TRBJ2-7; TRBD1 matches at 9 bases. Germline CDR1 and CDR2: MNHNY and SVGAGI (reference sequence). There are 14 residues in the CDR3. The CDR3 reads CASSFRDRDYGQYF. Written as DNA, the CDR3 is TGTGCCAGCAGTTTCCGGGACAGGGACTACGGGCAGTACTTC.

This CDR3 is CASSALAGGPGAEETQYF. The CDR3 bases are TGTGCCAGCAGCGCACTAGCGGGAGGGCCGGGGGCCGAAGAGACCCAGTACTTC. The chain combines TRBV7-4 with TRBJ2-5; 13 positions match TRBD2. The J segment lost 3 bases and the V segment lost 5 bases, leaving 12 bases of the junction unmatched. Germline CDR1 and CDR2: SGHVT and SQSDAQ. The length of the CDR3 is 18 residues.

This clone was observed a single time. The chain couples TRBV15 to TRBJ2-1; D not certain. There are 17 residues in the CDR3. Germline CDR1 reads LNHNV; CDR2 reads YYDKDF (reference sequence). Trimming left V 0 bases short and J 0 bases short, with 12 bases between. CDR3 region: CATSRDVPESSYNEQFF. CDR3 DNA: TGTGCCACCAGCAGAGATGTGCCGGAAAGCTCCTACAATGAGCAGTTCTTC.

The chain combines TRBV19 with TRBJ1-2; tentatively, D is TRBD1 (5 bases). Trimming pared 5 bases from V and 8 bases from J, leaving 12 bases between. This CDR3 contains 12 residues. Germline loops: CDR1 LNHDA, CDR2 SQIVND (reference sequence). CDR3 in amino acids: CASSGGRGGYTF. The DNA of the CDR3 is TGTGCCAGTAGTGGGGGTCGTGGAGGCTACACCTTC. Full variable domain (rest looked up from reference TRBV19 and TRBJ1-2): DGGITQSPKYLFRKEGQNVTLSCEQNLNHDAMYWYRQDPGQGLRLIYYSQIVNDFQKGDIAEGYSVSREKKESFPLTVTSAQKNPTAFYLCASSGGRGGYTFGSGTRLTVV.

The genes are TRBV10-3 and TRBJ2-3; maybe TRBD2 (5 bases). Trimming cost V 4 bases and J 2 bases, with 10 bases left between them. The germline V gene has CDR1 ENHRY and CDR2 SYGVKD. CDR3 length equals 14 residues. CDR3 DNA sequence: TGTGCCATCAGTGGACGGGGAGACACAGATACGCAGTATTTT. It encodes CAISGRGDTDTQYF.

This sequence joins TRBV7-9 and TRBJ2-7, with 9 nucleotides matching TRBD1. This CDR3 is built from 14 residues. CDR1 and CDR2 (germline): SEHNR, FQNEAQ (reference sequence). The trim removed 5 bases at V and 5 bases at J, leaving 7 bases unmatched. CDR3 amino acids: CASSPRTGADEQYF. DNA for the CDR3: TGTGCCAGCAGCCCAAGGACAGGGGCCGACGAGCAGTACTTC.

The chain uses TRBV7-2 and TRBJ2-5; 7 bases map to TRBD1. The CDR3 has 14 amino acids. Germline V gives CDR1 SGHTA, CDR2 FQGNSA. V was clipped by 5 bases and J by 5 bases; unmatched bases: 8. The CDR3 DNA is TGTGCCAGCAGCCAAAGGGGGCGCTGGGAGACCCAGTACTTC. Translated: CASSQRGRWETQYF.

The chain recombines TRBV12-3 or TRBV12-4 with TRBJ1-6; D call uncertain. Trimming cost V 3 bases and J 9 bases, with 6 bases left between them. The CDR3 extends over 12 amino acids. This chain's CDR3 is CASSLLSSPLHF. For the CDR3, the DNA is TGTGCCAGCAGTTTGCTGAGTTCACCCCTCCACTTT.

CDR3 nucleotides: TGTGCCAGCAGCCTCCAGGGTACCTATGGCTACACCTTC. Encoded protein: CASSLQGTYGYTF. The chain combines TRBV5-6 with TRBJ1-2; D possibly corresponds to TRBD1 (5 bases). Trimming cost V 4 bases and J 4 bases, with 11 bases left between them. This CDR3 has 13 residues. Looked up from germline, CDR1 is SGHDT and CDR2 is YYEEEE.

The genes are TRBV7-2 and TRBJ2-2, with D maybe TRBD1 (6 bases). Deletions cut 5 bases from V and 0 bases from J, with 16 bases between. The CDR3 is 17 amino acids. Germline V CDR1 and CDR2: SGHTA, FQGNSA. The CDR3 is CASSPSRDTANTGELFF. CDR3 bases: TGTGCCAGCAGCCCGTCCCGGGACACGGCGAACACCGGGGAGCTGTTTTTT. Full variable domain (rest looked up from reference TRBV7-2 and TRBJ2-2): GAGVSQSPSNKVTEKGKDVELRCDPISGHTALYWYRQSLGQGLEFLIYFQGNSAPDKSGLPSDRFSAERTGGSVSTLTIQRTQQEDSAVYLCASSPSRDTANTGELFFGEGSRLTVL.

The chain employs TRBV4-1 and TRBJ1-2; possibly TRBD1 for D (6 bases). The germline V gene encodes CDR1 MGHRA and CDR2 YSYEKL. The CDR3 spans 13 residues. V lost 6 bases and J lost 4, with 12 bases in between. The CDR3 spells CASSADSLYGYTF. CDR3 in DNA: TGCGCCAGCAGTGCGGACAGTCTCTATGGCTACACCTTC.

The chain recombines TRBV11-2 with TRBJ2-2; D ambiguous. This CDR3 comprises 16 residues. The V end lost 5 bases, the J end lost 4 bases, and 17 bases lay between the germline ends. The germline V gene has CDR1 SGHAT and CDR2 FQNNGV. The CDR3 nucleotides read TGTGCCAGCAGCCCCATAAGTACGAGGCGCACCGGGGAGCTGTTTTTT. Translating gives CASSPISTRRTGELFF.

The rearrangement joins TRBV9 to TRBJ1-5, with D possibly TRBD1 on 5 matching bases. Trimming cost V 2 bases and J 6 bases, with 9 bases left between them. The CDR3 spans 13 residues. The germline V gene encodes CDR1 SGDLS and CDR2 YYNGEE. The CDR3 sequence: CASSVQGGQPQHF. CDR3 in DNA: TGTGCCAGCAGCGTTCAGGGCGGTCAGCCCCAGCATTTT. The full variable domain, with the rest looked up from reference TRBV9 and TRBJ1-5, is DSGVTQTPKHLITATGQRVTLRCSPRSGDLSVYWYQQSLDQGLQFLIQYYNGEERAKGNILERFSAQQFPDLHSELNLSSLELGDSALYFCASSVQGGQPQHFGDGTRLSIL.

The CDR3 DNA reads TGTGCCAGCAGCGTGGGCCGGGCCCCCGGGGAGCTGTTTTTT. It codes for CASSVGRAPGELFF. The chain links TRBV7-3 to TRBJ2-2, with D unresolved. The CDR3 runs 14 residues. Looked up from germline, CDR1 is SGHTA and CDR2 is FQGTGA. V was clipped by 5 bases and J by 6 bases, with 13 bases between them.

This rearrangement joins TRBV13 to TRBJ1-6, with TRBD1 identical over 7 bases. Germline values: CDR1 PRHDT, CDR2 FYEKMQ (reference sequence). This CDR3 contains 15 residues. V gave up 8 bases and J gave up 7 bases; unmatched junction bases: 11. The CDR3 DNA reads as TGTGCCAGCCAACCCCGAGACAGGGAGAATTCACCCCTCCACTTT. This sequence encodes CASQPRDRENSPLHF.

The chain couples TRBV6-6 to TRBJ2-1, with D possibly matching TRBD2 (8 bases). The germline CDR1 and CDR2 sequences are MNHNY and SVGAGI (reference sequence). With 8 bases removed from V and 8 bases from J, the gap between germline ends came to 22 bases. The CDR3 runs 15 residues. The CDR3 sequence is CASVPAGEGGDEQFF. The DNA of the CDR3 is TGTGCCAGCGTCCCAGCGGGAGAAGGGGGCGATGAGCAGTTCTTC.

This chain uses TRBV7-6 with TRBJ1-2; TRBD1 aligns across 10 bases. Losses at the gene ends were 5 bases for V and 6 bases for J; bases not matched to a gene: 9. CDR3 length equals 15 residues. Germline-derived CDR1 and CDR2 are SGHVS and FNYEAQ. The CDR3 region is CASSGWGQGFDGYTF. The CDR3 DNA follows: TGTGCCAGCAGCGGATGGGGACAGGGGTTCGATGGCTACACCTTC.

This sequence joins TRBV24-1 and TRBJ2-1; 11 positions match TRBD2. V lost 3 bases and J lost 8; bases outside the gene matches: 5. The CDR3 runs to 15 residues. Looked up from germline, CDR1 is KGHDR and CDR2 is SFDVKD. CDR3 coding DNA: TGTGCCACCAGTGATCCCGGACTAGCGGGCCATGAGCAGTTCTTC. Protein product: CATSDPGLAGHEQFF.

This sequence joins TRBV18 and TRBJ2-7, with a weak D call TRBD2 (6 bases). The V gene's germline CDR1 is KGHSH and CDR2 LQKENI. The CDR3 is 14 amino acids. Trimming removed 3 bases from V and 2 bases from J, with 11 bases in between. CDR3: CASSPASETYEQYF. For the CDR3, the DNA is TGTGCCAGCTCACCGGCTAGCGAGACCTACGAGCAGTACTTC.